This T cell receptor beta chain is from a study of OX40 agonist ivuxolimab in advanced cancers. CDR1 is SGHRS and CDR2 is YFSETQ in the germline V gene. Trimming removed 3 bases at V and 5 bases at J, with 15 bases between. This CDR3 has 14 residues. Profiled with immunoSEQ multiplex PCR; TCRdb holds only in-frame clones, not every one. The data show 40,000 to 55,000 clones, with approximately 92% seen just once and approximately 25% held by the top ten. The gene calls are TRBV5-1 and TRBJ2-7; weak D call: TRBD2 (5 bases). Sequenced material: CD4+ or CD8+ T cells sorted from blood, taken in a trial of the OX40 agonist ivuxolimab. The TCR sequence derives from an adult with an advanced solid tumor such as melanoma, head and neck, liver or kidney cancer. This CDR3 reads CASSWTDRSHEQYF. For the CDR3, the DNA is TGCGCCAGCAGCTGGACTGATAGGTCCCACGAGCAGTACTTC.